This is a list of T cell receptor beta chains from one sample in a study of cytomegalovirus exposure and HLA in healthy donors. Using immunoSEQ multiplex PCR, the repertoire was profiled, and TCRdb retains in-frame clones only, with some absent. The profile shows 150,000 to 200,000 clones, more than 80% of them singletons. Input material: PBMCs. The receptors here all came from a man younger than 30 in good health and CMV-seropositive. Each CDR3 is given with its conserved first and last residue. Each record gives: J gene, clone size, D gene, V gene, CDR3 protein, CDR3 DNA. A D gene is named only where the DNA matches it firmly. Expanded clones get a size class; other rows say once, few or many, or leave the size out.

TRBJ2-7 | NA | NA | TRBV5-4 | CASSLQDSYEQYF | TGTGCCAGCAGCTTACAGGACTCCTACGAGCAGTACTTC
TRBJ2-7 | once | TRBD1 | TRBV11-3 | CASSPGQGPRQYF | TGTGCCAGCAGCCCGGGACAGGGCCCACGGCAGTACTTC
TRBJ2-5 | once | TRBD2 | TRBV7-7 | CASSWGGQETQYF | TGTGCCAGCAGCTGGGGGGGGCAAGAGACCCAGTACTTC
TRBJ2-7 | NA | TRBD2 | TRBV9 | CASSAGTSGRWSYEQYF | TGTGCCAGCAGCGCCGGGACTAGCGGGAGGTGGTCCTACGAGCAGTACTTC
TRBJ2-3 | NA | TRBD1 | TRBV7-6 | CASSLGTGTSTDTQYF | TGTGCCAGCAGCTTAGGGACAGGGACTAGCACAGATACGCAGTATTTT
TRBJ2-3 | NA | NA | TRBV9 | CASSVTGGRDTQYF | TGTGCCAGCAGCGTAACAGGAGGGCGGGATACGCAGTATTTT
TRBJ2-7 | NA | NA | TRBV5-4 | CASSARVAGVGEQYF | TGTGCCAGCAGTGCCCGGGTTGCCGGGGTGGGTGAGCAGTACTTC
TRBJ2-1 | NA | TRBD2 | TRBV19 | CASSTTSGGNNEQFF | TGTGCCAGTAGCACGACTAGCGGGGGGAACAATGAGCAGTTCTTC
TRBJ1-2 | NA | NA | TRBV11-2 | CASSLDSNAYGYTF | TGTGCCAGCAGCTTGGACAGCAATGCCTATGGCTACACCTTC
TRBJ2-1 | NA | NA | TRBV7-2 | CASSLVPGEQFF | TGTGCCAGCAGCTTAGTTCCGGGGGAGCAGTTCTTC